What follows are 18 T cell receptor beta chains derived from one specimen sequenced in a study of a mutant IDH1 vaccine in newly diagnosed glioma. Time point described: week 23, last vaccination. Alongside topical imiquimod, each dose of vaccine comprised 300 ug of mutant IDH1 20-mer peptide. Clones were read by immunoSEQ multiplex PCR, and TCRdb kept only the in-frame ones, dropping some. The sample shows around 55,000 clones, 75% to 90% of them seen only once. For these TCRs, the target antigens are not known. Here the sequenced sample was PBMCs, taken from a glioma patient whose treatment included an IDH1 peptide vaccine. The origin of the receptors is a man in his forties with glioma.

This sequence joins TRBV7-9 and TRBJ1-2; maybe TRBD1 (6 bases). The V and J ends lost 4 bases and 4 bases respectively, with 10 bases between them. CDR3 length: 13 amino acids. Germline CDR1 and CDR2: SEHNR and FQNEAQ (reference sequence). In DNA form, the CDR3 reads TGTGCCAGCAGCTCACAGGGTACCTATGGCTACACCTTC. This encodes CASSSQGTYGYTF.

V gene TRBV19 combines with J gene TRBJ1-2; D not certain. The CDR3 length is 13 residues. Trimming stripped 3 bases from V and 1 base from J, with 6 bases between. The V gene's germline CDR1 is LNHDA and CDR2 SQIVND (reference sequence). The CDR3 reads CASSMNLNYGYTF. For the CDR3, the DNA is TGTGCCAGTAGTATGAACCTTAACTATGGCTACACCTTC.

The rearrangement links TRBV6-5 to TRBJ1-2; perhaps TRBD1 as D (6 bases). Per germline, CDR1 MNHEY and CDR2 SVGAGI. V lost 2 bases to trimming and J lost 13 bases, with 14 bases between them. CDR3 length equals 12 residues. The CDR3 DNA is TGTGCCAGCAGTTACGGGGGGGCCGGCGTCACCTTC. Its protein product is CASSYGGAGVTF.

This chain joins TRBV9 and TRBJ2-3; D tentatively reads TRBD1 or TRBD2 (6 bases each). Trimming pared 0 bases from V and 2 bases from J, leaving 10 bases between. CDR1 is SGDLS, CDR2 YYNGEE, per germline. The CDR3 extends over 15 amino acids. CDR3: CASSVAWGATDTQYF. CDR3 nucleotides: TGTGCCAGCAGCGTAGCATGGGGGGCCACAGATACGCAGTATTTT.

The chain uses TRBV7-9 and TRBJ1-2; D is unresolved. Germline V gene sequence: CDR1 SEHNR, CDR2 FQNEAQ (reference sequence). Trimming stripped 11 bases from V and 7 bases from J, with 14 bases between. This CDR3 spans 11 amino acids. This CDR3 is CAVVERAGYTF. For the CDR3, the DNA is TGTGCCGTAGTAGAGCGGGCTGGCTACACCTTC.

This chain joins TRBV7-8 and TRBJ1-2, with 8 bases aligning to TRBD1. This CDR3 has 18 amino acids. Trimming removed 4 bases from V and 4 bases from J; junction bases left unmatched: 17. Germline V lookup: CDR1 SGHVS, CDR2 FQNEAQ. CDR3 region: CASSSLRASGGAGYGYTF. The CDR3 DNA is TGTGCCAGCAGCTCCTTACGTGCCTCAGGGGGCGCCGGCTATGGCTACACCTTC.

The rearrangement joins TRBV4-1 to TRBJ2-5, with TRBD2 matching over 10 bases. J lost 2 bases, V lost 2 bases, and 2 bases had no gene match. Germline V gene data show CDR1 as MGHRA and CDR2 as YSYEKL. The CDR3 runs 15 residues. CDR3 loop: CASSQLAGEQETQYF. CDR3 nucleotides: TGCGCCAGCAGCCAACTAGCGGGGGAGCAAGAGACCCAGTACTTC.

The sample holds one count of this clone. The chain couples TRBV6-5 to TRBJ1-1; a weak D match, TRBD1 (6 bases). V lost 6 bases, J lost 7 bases, and 12 bases lay in between. Germline CDR1 MNHEY, CDR2 SVGAGI. The CDR3 covers 12 residues. The CDR3 loop is CASRRWTDEAFF. The CDR3 DNA is TGTGCCAGCAGGCGCTGGACAGATGAAGCTTTCTTT.

This chain links TRBV4-1 with TRBJ2-7; maybe TRBD2 (5 bases). This CDR3 is built from 15 residues. CDR1 is MGHRA, CDR2 YSYEKL, per germline. The V gene lost 0 bases and the J gene lost 0 bases, with 9 bases spanning the gap. This chain's CDR3 is CASSQELVGSYEQYF. The CDR3 DNA sequence: TGCGCCAGCAGCCAAGAACTAGTCGGCTCCTACGAGCAGTACTTC.

The genes are TRBV11-2 and TRBJ2-7; D possibly corresponds to TRBD2 (7 bases). The CDR3 is 14 residues long. V was cut by 4 bases and J by 6 bases, with 16 bases left in between. From germline, CDR1 is SGHAT and CDR2 FQNNGV. For the CDR3, the DNA is TGTGCCAGCAGCTCGAGGGGGGAGGGAGGCGAGCAGTACTTC. Its translation is CASSSRGEGGEQYF.

The chain recombines TRBV29-1 with TRBJ2-1, with 10 bases aligning to TRBD2. Trimming removed 5 bases from V and 7 bases from J; junction bases left unmatched: 8. Germline CDR1 and CDR2: SQVTM and ANQGSEA. The CDR3 has 14 amino acids. The CDR3: CSVQAGGPWNEQFF. In DNA form, the CDR3 reads TGCAGCGTTCAAGCGGGGGGGCCGTGGAATGAGCAGTTCTTC.

The chain uses TRBV4-2 and TRBJ2-2; 7 positions agree with TRBD2. The CDR3 has 16 amino acids. The V gene end was trimmed by 6 bases and the J gene end by 7 bases; junction bases not matched to a gene: 14. CDR1 LGHNA and CDR2 YNFKEQ come from the germline V gene. CDR3 in amino acids: CASSPALAVEGGELFF. CDR3 DNA sequence: TGTGCCAGCAGTCCCGCTCTAGCGGTCGAGGGCGGGGAGCTGTTTTTT.

This clone was counted only a few times. The rearrangement uses TRBV5-1 and TRBJ2-3; D perhaps matches TRBD2 (6 bases). Germline values: CDR1 SGHRS, CDR2 YFSETQ. Trimming stripped 2 bases from V and 5 bases from J, with 9 bases between. The CDR3 consists of 13 residues. This chain's CDR3 is CASSFPGEDTQYF. The CDR3 DNA reads as TGCGCCAGCAGCTTTCCGGGGGAAGATACGCAGTATTTT. Using reference TRBV5-1 and TRBJ2-3 for the parts outside the CDR3, the full variable domain is KAGVTQTPRYLIKTRGQQVTLSCSPISGHRSVSWYQQTPGQGLQFLFEYFSETQRNKGNFPGRFSGRQFSNSRSEMNVSTLELGDSALYLCASSFPGEDTQYFGPGTRLTVL.

The V and J genes are TRBV7-9 and TRBJ2-2; 7 bases match TRBD1. Germline V gives CDR1 SEHNR, CDR2 FQNEAQ (reference sequence). V was clipped by 1 base and J by 1 base; unmatched bases: 0. The CDR3 consists of 15 residues. The CDR3 is CASSLGDRNTGELFF. As DNA, the CDR3 is TGTGCCAGCAGCTTAGGGGACAGGAACACCGGGGAGCTGTTTTTT.

The chain uses TRBV10-2 and TRBJ2-5, with 7 bases fitting TRBD1. CDR3 length: 16 residues. From germline, CDR1 is WSHSY and CDR2 SAAADI. J gave up 2 bases and V 2 bases, and 8 bases lay outside the gene matches. CDR3 bases: TGCGCCAGCAGTGAGGACAGGGTTAAGGGGCAAGAGACCCAGTACTTC. Its translation: CASSEDRVKGQETQYF.

The chain has TRBV15 and TRBJ2-2; either TRBD1 or TRBD2 may supply D (6 bases each). The CDR3 length is 19 residues. The germline V gene encodes CDR1 LNHNV and CDR2 YYDKDF (reference sequence). With 5 bases removed from V and 0 bases from J, the gap between germline ends came to 22 bases. This chain's CDR3 is CATSPGAGEVPTNTGELFF. Here the CDR3 DNA reads TGTGCCACCAGCCCAGGGGCAGGGGAGGTTCCCACGAACACCGGGGAGCTGTTTTTT.

This chain uses TRBV7-9 with TRBJ1-6, with no clear D. Trimming shortened V by 4 bases and J by 6 bases, and 13 bases separated the two germline ends. Per germline, CDR1 SEHNR and CDR2 FQNEAQ (reference sequence). CDR3 size: 15 residues. The CDR3 region has the DNA TGTGCCAGCAGCTCCCTTCGGACTCTTAATTCACCCCTCCACTTT. Its translation: CASSSLRTLNSPLHF. Using reference TRBV7-9 and TRBJ1-6 for the parts outside the CDR3, the full variable domain is DTGVSQNPRHKITKRGQNVTFRCDPISEHNRLYWYRQTLGQGPEFLTYFQNEAQLEKSRLLSDRFSAERPKGSFSTLEIQRTEQGDSAMYLCASSSLRTLNSPLHFGNGTRLTVT.

The chain combines TRBV7-9 with TRBJ1-6, with 7 bases matching TRBD1. V was clipped by 2 bases and J by 3 bases; unmatched bases: 1. The CDR3 sequence is 15 residues long. In germline, CDR1 is SEHNR, CDR2 FQNEAQ (reference sequence). The CDR3 sequence: CASSLYRGYNSPLHF. The CDR3 region has the DNA TGTGCCAGCAGCTTATACAGGGGCTATAATTCACCCCTCCACTTT. The complete variable domain, with remaining parts taken from reference TRBV7-9 and TRBJ1-6, reads DTGVSQNPRHKITKRGQNVTFRCDPISEHNRLYWYRQTLGQGPEFLTYFQNEAQLEKSRLLSDRFSAERPKGSFSTLEIQRTEQGDSAMYLCASSLYRGYNSPLHFGNGTRLTVT.